The 29 T cell receptor beta chains listed next were all sequenced from one sample in a study of OX40 agonist ivuxolimab in advanced cancers. The data were produced by immunoSEQ multiplex PCR, yet TCRdb's version contains in-frame clones alone and is incomplete. Here the sample spans roughly 90,000 clones, approximately 90% being singletons. Sequences were derived from CD4+ or CD8+ T cells sorted from blood, sampled in a trial of the OX40 agonist ivuxolimab. All receptors derive from an adult with an advanced solid tumor such as melanoma, head and neck, liver or kidney cancer.

The V call is TRBV5-5, the J call TRBJ1-4; possibly TRBD1 for D (6 bases). CDR1 SGHKS and CDR2 YYEKEE come from the germline V gene (reference sequence). The CDR3 contains 13 residues. With 4 bases removed from V and 8 bases from J, the gap between germline ends came to 12 bases. The chain's CDR3 is CASSIRQEEKLFF. CDR3 nucleotides: TGTGCCAGCAGCATCCGACAGGAGGAAAAACTGTTTTTT.

V is TRBV18 and J is TRBJ1-2, with D unresolved. CDR1 and CDR2 from the germline V gene are KGHSH and LQKENI. This CDR3 has 14 residues. V was pared by 3 bases and J by 6 bases, with 14 bases between. This CDR3 reads CASSPRGEHHGYTF. The CDR3 coding sequence is TGTGCCAGCTCACCGCGAGGAGAGCACCATGGCTACACCTTC.

This chain links TRBV30 with TRBJ2-7; 7 bases map to TRBD1. Unmatched junction bases numbered 6, after V lost 5 bases and J lost 5 bases. The CDR3 covers 12 residues. Germline loops: CDR1 GTSNPN, CDR2 SVGIG (reference sequence). CDR3 DNA sequence: TGTGCCTGGGGAGCTCAGGGGGACGAGCAGTACTTC. Its translation: CAWGAQGDEQYF.

This chain joins TRBV5-1 and TRBJ2-2; possibly TRBD1 for D (6 bases). The germline V gene encodes CDR1 SGHRS and CDR2 YFSETQ. Trimming took off 1 base at V and 7 bases at J, with 11 bases between the two ends. The CDR3 has 14 residues. The DNA for the CDR3 is TGCGCCAGCAGCTTGCTACAGGGTGACGGGGAGCTGTTTTTT. It specifies CASSLLQGDGELFF.

The table lists this clone with a count of one. The chain has TRBV28 and TRBJ2-5; 8 bases are a match to TRBD1. Germline V CDR1 and CDR2: MDHEN, SYDVKM. Trimming at V came to 5 bases and at J to 4 bases, leaving 6 bases not matched to a gene. The CDR3 has 14 residues. This CDR3 reads CASSHGQGGETQYF. CDR3 DNA sequence: TGTGCCAGCAGTCACGGACAGGGAGGAGAGACCCAGTACTTC.

The chain combines TRBV4-1 with TRBJ2-7; D is undetermined. This CDR3 is built from 15 residues. The V and J ends lost 6 bases and 0 bases respectively, with 15 bases between them. CDR1 MGHRA and CDR2 YSYEKL come from the germline V gene. The chain's CDR3 is CASRSGLRSSYEQYF. CDR3 sequence (DNA): TGCGCCAGCAGGTCAGGTCTTAGGAGCTCCTACGAGCAGTACTTC.

The chain couples TRBV7-9 to TRBJ2-7, with D maybe TRBD2 (6 bases). Looked up from germline, CDR1 is SEHNR and CDR2 is FQNEAQ (reference sequence). Trimming stripped 5 bases from V and 0 bases from J, with 11 bases between. The CDR3 is 14 residues long. CDR3 sequence (DNA): TGTGCCAGCAGCCTCATGGGGGGCTCCTACGAGCAGTACTTC. It is translated as CASSLMGGSYEQYF.

The rearrangement uses TRBV21-1 and TRBJ1-3; TRBD1, as called in the table, went unchecked against the DNA. TRBV21-1 is tagged as a pseudogene. The CDR3 sequence is 16 residues long. The CDR3: CASSEGQGASGNTIYF. For the CDR3, the DNA is TGTGCCAGCAGCGAAGGACAGGGGGCATCAGGAAACACCATATATTTT.

Ten or more counts support this clone. The chain combines TRBV7-9 with TRBJ1-6, with a possible D match to TRBD1 (6 bases). Germline V lookup: CDR1 SEHNR, CDR2 FQNEAQ (reference sequence). The CDR3 is 16 residues long. V was trimmed by 6 bases and J by 6 bases, leaving 18 bases between them. CDR3 nucleotides: TGTGCCAGCAGTGATACAGGAGCAGGGGTTAATTCACCCCTCCACTTT. This translates into CASSDTGAGVNSPLHF.

The rearrangement uses TRBV9 and TRBJ2-3, with a possible D match to TRBD2 (5 bases). The V end lost 4 bases, the J end lost 2 bases, and 14 bases lay between the germline ends. CDR1 is SGDLS, CDR2 YYNGEE, per germline. The CDR3 covers 15 residues. This chain's CDR3 is CASSLSMRDTDTQYF. The DNA for the CDR3 is TGTGCCAGCAGCTTAAGTATGAGGGACACAGATACGCAGTATTTT.

V usage is TRBV28 and J usage is TRBJ1-1, with 8 bases fitting TRBD1. With V trimmed by 2 bases and J by 12 bases, 14 bases remained unmatched. This CDR3 is 15 amino acids long. In germline, CDR1 is MDHEN, CDR2 SYDVKM. Here the CDR3 DNA reads TGTGCCAGCAGTTTACCACGCGGACAGGGAAAATCCTCTTTCTTT. Its translation is CASSLPRGQGKSSFF.

The chain links TRBV5-8 to TRBJ2-1; 10 bases align to TRBD1. The CDR3 loop spans 13 amino acids. Germline V gene sequence: CDR1 SGHTS, CDR2 YDEGEE. The V segment lost 5 bases and the J segment 6 bases; nucleotides outside the gene matches: 2. The CDR3 nucleotides read TGTGCCAGCAGACGGACAGGGGGCAATGAGCAGTTCTTC. Protein sequence: CASRRTGGNEQFF.

This chain joins TRBV7-9 and TRBJ2-5, with 10 bases lining up with TRBD2. The germline CDR1 and CDR2 sequences are SEHNR and FQNEAQ (reference sequence). This CDR3 is 16 amino acids long. V shed 3 bases and J 5 bases; nucleotides not matched to a gene: 9. CDR3 residues: CASSLGAGGPGETQYF. CDR3 sequence (DNA): TGTGCCAGCAGCTTGGGAGCGGGGGGGCCAGGGGAGACCCAGTACTTC.

This sequence joins TRBV15 and TRBJ1-3; 10 bases fit TRBD1. Germline assignment: CDR1 LNHNV and CDR2 YYDKDF (reference sequence). J gave up 4 bases and V 3 bases, and 0 bases lay outside the gene matches. This CDR3 region has 14 residues. The CDR3 coding sequence is TGTGCCACCAGCAGGGACAGGGGGGGAAACACCATATATTTT. It codes for CATSRDRGGNTIYF.

The chain links TRBV2 to TRBJ1-2; TRBD1 aligns across 8 bases. The CDR3 has 15 residues. The V gene's germline CDR1 is SNHLY and CDR2 FYNNEI. Unmatched junction bases numbered 4, after V lost 4 bases and J lost 0 bases. The CDR3 region is CASSAQTGANYGYTF. The CDR3 DNA reads TGTGCCAGCAGTGCCCAGACAGGGGCTAACTATGGCTACACCTTC.

The chain's CDR3 is CASSLERRSVAEAFF. The CDR3 DNA follows: TGTGCCAGCAGCTTAGAAAGGCGAAGTGTCGCTGAAGCTTTCTTT. The chain recombines TRBV7-2 with TRBJ1-1; D gene uncertain. Between the trimmed V and J ends, which lost 1 base and 6 bases, there was a span of 15 bases. The CDR3 contains 15 residues. CDR1 and CDR2 (germline): SGHTA, FQGNSA.

This chain uses TRBV28 with TRBJ2-7, with D possibly TRBD1 on 6 matching bases. Germline assignment: CDR1 MDHEN and CDR2 SYDVKM. The CDR3 length is 15 residues. Trimming took off 6 bases at V and 3 bases at J, with 18 bases between the two ends. As DNA, the CDR3 is TGTGCCAGCAGGCTTACAGGGCCCCCTTTCTACGAGCAGTACTTC. Protein sequence: CASRLTGPPFYEQYF.

DNA of the CDR3: TGTGCCAGCAGCCCGGGACAGGGAGGTATAACAGAGCAGTACTTC. As protein: CASSPGQGGITEQYF. The V and J genes are TRBV28 and TRBJ2-7, with TRBD1 matching over 9 bases. The CDR3 length is 15 residues. Germline CDR1 and CDR2: MDHEN and SYDVKM. Trimming at V came to 6 bases and at J to 7 bases, leaving 13 bases not matched to a gene.

This chain's CDR3 is CASSFGLLGNQPQHF. CDR3 coding DNA: TGTGCCAGCAGCTTTGGACTTTTAGGCAATCAGCCCCAGCATTTT. The rearrangement uses TRBV5-8 and TRBJ1-5; D remains ambiguous. Germline V gene sequence: CDR1 SGHTS, CDR2 YDEGEE. Trimming took 2 bases from V and 2 from J, leaving 11 bases between them. CDR3 length equals 15 residues.

This chain joins TRBV23-1 and TRBJ2-3; the D is unclear. TRBV23-1 is placed among ORFs of uncertain function. This CDR3 has 13 amino acids. V was trimmed by 2 bases and J by 0 bases, leaving 3 bases between them. CDR3 in amino acids: CASSQPSTDTQYF. The CDR3 coding sequence is TGCGCCAGCAGTCAACCTAGCACAGATACGCAGTATTTT.

The chain combines TRBV27 with TRBJ2-1, with TRBD2 matching 8 bases. With 7 bases clipped from V and 1 base from J, the junction kept 6 bases outside the gene matches. The CDR3 runs 15 residues. Germline lookup yields CDR1 MNHEY and CDR2 SMNVEV (reference sequence). The CDR3 DNA is TGTGCCAGCAATCGAGGCGGGGGGTCCTACAATGAGCAGTTCTTC. Protein sequence: CASNRGGGSYNEQFF.

The chain carries TRBV18 and TRBJ2-3; 9 positions match TRBD1. CDR3 length equals 15 residues. In germline, CDR1 is KGHSH, CDR2 LQKENI. V lost 3 bases, J lost 3 bases, and 4 bases stayed unmatched. The CDR3 protein is CASSPVGQGTDTQYF. In nucleotides, the CDR3 is TGTGCCAGCTCACCGGTAGGACAGGGGACAGATACGCAGTATTTT.

This chain joins TRBV30 and TRBJ1-2; no reliable D call. The CDR3 is 11 amino acids. With 2 bases removed from V and 5 bases from J, the gap between germline ends came to 6 bases. Germline V gene lookup returns CDR1 GTSNPN and CDR2 SVGIG (reference sequence). CDR3 nucleotides: TGTGCCTGGAGTCAGAGATATGGCTACACCTTC. It specifies CAWSQRYGYTF. Full variable domain (missing parts from reference TRBV30 and TRBJ1-2): SQTIHQWPATLVQPVGSPLSLECTVEGTSNPNLYWYRQAAGRGLQLLFYSVGIGQISSEVPQNLSASRPQDRQFILSSKKLLLSDSGFYLCAWSQRYGYTFGSGTRLTVV.

The chain carries TRBV6-6 and TRBJ2-5; TRBD1 might be the D (6 bases). Germline CDR1 reads MNHNY; CDR2 reads SVGAGI (reference sequence). V dropped 0 bases and J dropped 2 bases, with 10 bases sitting between them. This CDR3 region has 15 residues. CDR3 DNA: TGTGCCAGCAGTTACTCCCAGGGGATGCAAGAGACCCAGTACTTC. It translates to CASSYSQGMQETQYF.

The chain uses TRBV7-2 and TRBJ1-4; D is unclear. CDR3 length: 15 amino acids. Germline-derived CDR1 and CDR2 are SGHTA and FQGNSA. Trimming left V 4 bases short and J 2 bases short, with 11 bases between. CDR3 coding DNA: TGTGCCAGCAGCTCGGCGGTAGGGACTAATGAAAAACTGTTTTTT. Amino acids: CASSSAVGTNEKLFF.

V is TRBV15 and J is TRBJ1-4; D remains unclear. The CDR3 consists of 15 residues. The ends were cut back, 5 bases at V and 1 base at J, with 11 bases in the middle. The germline gives CDR1 LNHNV, CDR2 YYDKDF (reference sequence). The chain's CDR3 is CATSGPGITNEKLFF. CDR3 bases: TGTGCCACCAGCGGACCGGGGATAACTAATGAAAAACTGTTTTTT.

The chain has TRBV30 and TRBJ1-2; a weak D match, TRBD1 (5 bases). CDR3 length equals 13 residues. From germline, CDR1 is GTSNPN and CDR2 SVGIG (reference sequence). The V and J ends lost 3 bases and 3 bases respectively, with 11 bases between them. Here the CDR3 reads CAWRFREHYGYTF. The CDR3 nucleotides read TGTGCCTGGAGGTTCAGGGAACACTATGGCTACACCTTC.

The chain is built from TRBV30 and TRBJ1-1, with a possible D match to TRBD1 (6 bases). Germline V lookup: CDR1 GTSNPN, CDR2 SVGIG (reference sequence). Trimming took off 3 bases at V and 5 bases at J, with 16 bases between the two ends. CDR3 size: 14 residues. The DNA for the CDR3 is TGTGCCTGGAGCAGCGGACCCCAGGGGACTGAAGCTTTCTTT. Its protein product is CAWSSGPQGTEAFF.

This rearrangement joins TRBV5-8 to TRBJ2-5; D not resolved. CDR3 length: 14 residues. V was trimmed by 3 bases and J by 3 bases, leaving 12 bases between them. The V gene's germline CDR1 is SGHTS and CDR2 YDEGEE. CDR3 loop: CASSSGRREETQYF. CDR3 DNA sequence: TGTGCCAGCAGCTCTGGACGACGGGAAGAGACCCAGTACTTC.